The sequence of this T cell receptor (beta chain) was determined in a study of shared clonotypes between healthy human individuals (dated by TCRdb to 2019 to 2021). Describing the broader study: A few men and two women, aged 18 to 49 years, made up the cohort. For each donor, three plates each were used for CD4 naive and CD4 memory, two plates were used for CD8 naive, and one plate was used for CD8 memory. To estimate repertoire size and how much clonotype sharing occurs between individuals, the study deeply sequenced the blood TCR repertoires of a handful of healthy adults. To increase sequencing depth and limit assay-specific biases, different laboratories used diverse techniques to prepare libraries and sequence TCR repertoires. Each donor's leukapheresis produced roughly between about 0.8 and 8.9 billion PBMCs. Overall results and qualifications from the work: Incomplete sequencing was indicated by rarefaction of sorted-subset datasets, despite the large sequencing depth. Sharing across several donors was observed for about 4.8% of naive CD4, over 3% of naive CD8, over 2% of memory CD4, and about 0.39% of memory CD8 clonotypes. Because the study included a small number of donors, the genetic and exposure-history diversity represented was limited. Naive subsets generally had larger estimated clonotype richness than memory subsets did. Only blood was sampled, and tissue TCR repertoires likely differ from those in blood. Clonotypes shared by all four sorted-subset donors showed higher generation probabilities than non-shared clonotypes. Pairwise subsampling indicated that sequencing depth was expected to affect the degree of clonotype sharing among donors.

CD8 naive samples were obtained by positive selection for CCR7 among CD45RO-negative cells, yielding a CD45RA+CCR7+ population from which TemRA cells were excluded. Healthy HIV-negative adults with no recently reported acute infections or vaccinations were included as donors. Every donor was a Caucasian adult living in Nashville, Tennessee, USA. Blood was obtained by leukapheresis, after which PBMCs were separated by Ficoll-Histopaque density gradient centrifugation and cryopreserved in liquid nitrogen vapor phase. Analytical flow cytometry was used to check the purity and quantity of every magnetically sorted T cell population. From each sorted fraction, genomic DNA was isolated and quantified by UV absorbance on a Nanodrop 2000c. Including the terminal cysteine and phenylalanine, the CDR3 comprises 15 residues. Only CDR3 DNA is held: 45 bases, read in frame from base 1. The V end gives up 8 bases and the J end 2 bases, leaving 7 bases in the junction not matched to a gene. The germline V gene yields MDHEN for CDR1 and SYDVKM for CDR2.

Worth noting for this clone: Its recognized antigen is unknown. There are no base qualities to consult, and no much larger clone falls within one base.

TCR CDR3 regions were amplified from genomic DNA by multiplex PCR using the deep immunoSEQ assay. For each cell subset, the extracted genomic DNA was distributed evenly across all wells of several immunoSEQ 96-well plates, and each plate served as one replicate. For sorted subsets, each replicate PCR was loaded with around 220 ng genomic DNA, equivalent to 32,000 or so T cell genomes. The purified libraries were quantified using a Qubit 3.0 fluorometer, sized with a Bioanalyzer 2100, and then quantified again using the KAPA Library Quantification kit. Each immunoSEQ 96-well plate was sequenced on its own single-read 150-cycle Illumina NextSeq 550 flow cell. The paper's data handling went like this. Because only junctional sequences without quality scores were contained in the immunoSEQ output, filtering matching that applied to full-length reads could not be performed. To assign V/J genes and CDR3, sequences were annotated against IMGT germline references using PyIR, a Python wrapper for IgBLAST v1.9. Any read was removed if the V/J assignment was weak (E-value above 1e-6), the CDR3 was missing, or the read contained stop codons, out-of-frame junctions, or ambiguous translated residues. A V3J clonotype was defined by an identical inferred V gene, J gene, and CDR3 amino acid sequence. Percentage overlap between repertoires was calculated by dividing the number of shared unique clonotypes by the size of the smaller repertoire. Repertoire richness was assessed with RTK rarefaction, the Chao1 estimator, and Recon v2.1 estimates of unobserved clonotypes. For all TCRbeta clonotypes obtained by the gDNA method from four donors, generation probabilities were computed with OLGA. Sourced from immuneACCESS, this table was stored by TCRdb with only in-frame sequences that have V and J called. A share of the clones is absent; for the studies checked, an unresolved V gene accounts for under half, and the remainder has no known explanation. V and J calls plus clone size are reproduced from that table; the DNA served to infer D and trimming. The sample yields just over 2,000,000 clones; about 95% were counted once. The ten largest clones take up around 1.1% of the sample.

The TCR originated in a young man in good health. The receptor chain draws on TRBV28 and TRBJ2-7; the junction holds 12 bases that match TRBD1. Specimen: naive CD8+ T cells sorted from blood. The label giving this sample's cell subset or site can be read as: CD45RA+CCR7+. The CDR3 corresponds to CASVSGTGGPYEQYF. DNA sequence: TGTGCCAGCGTATCCGGGACAGGGGGCCCCTACGAGCAGTACTTC.